The 21 T cell receptor beta chains listed next were all sequenced from one sample in a study of blood T cell repertoires in COVID-19. Assay used: immunoSEQ multiplex PCR; TCRdb lists only in-frame clones, some missing. The table has about 140,000 clones, around nine tenths seen once. The specimen sequenced was peripheral blood. All receptors come from a human donor in a cohort sampled during active COVID-19.

The rearrangement uses TRBV5-6 and TRBJ2-1, with 8 bases aligning to TRBD2. CDR3 length: 17 residues. Germline CDR1 SGHDT, CDR2 YYEEEE. V shed 5 bases, J shed 7 bases, and the junction held 17 bases outside the gene matches. In DNA, the CDR3 is TGTGCCAGCAGACCAAAGACTCCGGGGGGGCCCGGGAATGAGCAGTTCTTC. Protein sequence: CASRPKTPGGPGNEQFF. Full variable domain (remainder filled in from reference TRBV5-6 and TRBJ2-1): DAGVTQSPTHLIKTRGQQVTLRCSPKSGHDTVSWYQQALGQGPQFIFQYYEEEERQRGNFPDRFSGHQFPNYSSELNVNALLLGDSALYLCASRPKTPGGPGNEQFFGPGTRLTVL.

J is TRBJ2-1 and V is TRBV9; perhaps TRBD2 as D (5 bases). CDR3 length equals 13 residues. The V gene lost 4 bases and the J gene lost 9 bases, with 14 bases spanning the gap. Germline V gene lookup returns CDR1 SGDLS and CDR2 YYNGEE. The CDR3 coding sequence is TGTGCCAGCAGCCAAGGAGGAGCTGGTGAGCAGTTCTTC. Its protein product is CASSQGGAGEQFF.

The J gene is TRBJ2-5, the V gene TRBV6-5; TRBD1 might be the D (6 bases). Germline loops: CDR1 MNHEY, CDR2 SVGAGI. Trimming left V 4 bases short and J 3 bases short, with 9 bases between. CDR3 size: 13 residues. The CDR3: CASSLGDKETQYF. The CDR3 nucleotides are TGTGCCAGCAGTTTGGGGGACAAAGAGACCCAGTACTTC.

The chain is built from TRBV7-8 and TRBJ2-1; 8 positions match TRBD1. V dropped 6 bases and J dropped 1; count of bases not matched to a gene: 8. The CDR3 contains 16 residues. CDR1 SGHVS and CDR2 FQNEAQ come from the germline V gene. DNA for the CDR3: TGTGCCAGCAGAAGGACAGGGACGAATTCCTACAATGAGCAGTTCTTC. This encodes CASRRTGTNSYNEQFF.

J is TRBJ1-5 and V is TRBV12-3 or TRBV12-4; possibly TRBD1 for D (5 bases). This CDR3 is built from 13 residues. The germline V and J ends were trimmed by 7 bases and 7 bases, with 14 bases remaining between them. The CDR3 DNA is TGTGCCAGCACGGGGGAATCGGGGCAGCCCCAGCATTTT. It specifies CASTGESGQPQHF.

The CDR3 DNA reads TGTGCCATCAGAATAGACGGGTCCTACGAGCAGTACTTC. As protein: CAIRIDGSYEQYF. The chain carries TRBV10-3 and TRBJ2-7; D is ambiguous. Trimming stripped 6 bases from V and 1 base from J, with 10 bases between. CDR1 and CDR2 from the germline V gene are ENHRY and SYGVKD. This CDR3 comprises 13 residues.

The genes are TRBV7-8 and TRBJ1-5; 7 nucleotides line up with TRBD1. Germline V gene data show CDR1 as SGHVS and CDR2 as FQNEAQ. This CDR3 spans 16 amino acids. V lost 5 bases to trimming and J lost 3 bases; unmatched junction nucleotides: 10. Here the CDR3 DNA reads TGTGCCAGCAGCCCTACAGGGGCGGGCGTCAATCAGCCCCAGCATTTT. Protein: CASSPTGAGVNQPQHF.

This sequence joins TRBV2 and TRBJ2-7; a weak D match, TRBD1 (6 bases). The CDR3 is 14 amino acids. Germline assignment: CDR1 SNHLY and CDR2 FYNNEI. Deletions cut 5 bases from V and 2 bases from J, with 13 bases between. As DNA, the CDR3 is TGTGCCAGCAGTTGGGGAAAGGGGGCCTACGAGCAGTACTTC. Its translation: CASSWGKGAYEQYF.

In DNA form, the CDR3 reads TGTGCCAGCATTCGGCGGGAGGTAGGGTACGAGCAGTACTTC. Its translation is CASIRREVGYEQYF. The chain has TRBV2 and TRBJ2-7; TRBD2 aligns across 8 bases. The CDR3 has 14 residues. Germline V lookup: CDR1 SNHLY, CDR2 FYNNEI. The V segment lost 7 bases and the J segment 4 bases; nucleotides outside the gene matches: 9. The full variable domain, with the rest looked up from reference TRBV2 and TRBJ2-7, is EPEVTQTPSHQVTQMGQEVILRCVPISNHLYFYWYRQILGQKVEFLVSFYNNEISEKSEIFDDQFSVERPDGSNFTLKIRSTKLEDSAMYFCASIRREVGYEQYFGPGTRLTVT.

This chain links TRBV29-1 with TRBJ2-3; TRBD1 aligns across 7 bases. CDR3 size: 15 residues. The germline V gene has CDR1 SQVTM and CDR2 ANQGSEA. J was trimmed by 2 bases and V by 5 bases; bases with no gene match: 10. The chain's CDR3 is CSVLGQSIITDTQYF. CDR3 sequence (DNA): TGCAGCGTTCTGGGACAGAGCATAATCACAGATACGCAGTATTTT.

The rearrangement uses TRBV18 and TRBJ2-7, with 7 bases fitting TRBD1. CDR3 length equals 14 residues. V lost 2 bases, J lost 4 bases, and 5 bases stayed unmatched. CDR1 and CDR2 from the germline V gene are KGHSH and LQKENI. The CDR3 is CASSPSDREYEQYF. DNA for the CDR3: TGTGCCAGCTCACCATCTGACAGGGAGTACGAGCAGTACTTC.

The chain links TRBV15 to TRBJ1-6; the D gene is possibly TRBD1 (5 bases). The CDR3 consists of 15 residues. The V end lost 1 base, the J end lost 9 bases, and 13 bases lay between the germline ends. In germline, CDR1 is LNHNV, CDR2 YYDKDF (reference sequence). The CDR3 region is CATSRVGASGSPLHF. The CDR3 nucleotides read TGTGCCACCAGCAGAGTTGGGGCCTCGGGTTCACCCCTCCACTTT.

This chain uses TRBV5-1 with TRBJ1-3, with D possibly matching TRBD1 (5 bases). Per germline, CDR1 SGHRS and CDR2 YFSETQ. The CDR3 extends over 15 amino acids. The V and J ends lost 4 bases and 0 bases respectively, with 11 bases between them. Here the CDR3 reads CASSPDSFSGNTIYF. CDR3 nucleotides: TGCGCCAGCAGCCCCGACAGTTTCTCTGGAAACACCATATATTTT. The full variable domain, in which reference TRBV5-1 and TRBJ1-3 provide the parts outside the CDR3, is KAGVTQTPRYLIKTRGQQVTLSCSPISGHRSVSWYQQTPGQGLQFLFEYFSETQRNKGNFPGRFSGRQFSNSRSEMNVSTLELGDSALYLCASSPDSFSGNTIYFGEGSWLTVV.

The chain couples TRBV4-2 to TRBJ2-5; TRBD2 matches 9 bases. Per the germline V gene, CDR1 is LGHNA and CDR2 is YNFKEQ. This CDR3 has 16 residues. V was pared by 3 bases and J by 5 bases, with 10 bases of the junction left unmatched. The CDR3: CASSQVSSGTGETQYF. CDR3 nucleotide sequence: TGTGCCAGCAGCCAGGTTTCTAGCGGGACCGGGGAGACCCAGTACTTC.

The chain links TRBV5-5 to TRBJ1-4; 8 bases align to TRBD1. Germline V gene lookup returns CDR1 SGHKS and CDR2 YYEKEE (reference sequence). The CDR3 totals 17 residues. Losses at the gene ends were 0 bases for V and 7 bases for J; bases not matched to a gene: 11. Here the CDR3 DNA reads TGTGCCAGCAGCTTGGGTGGGGCCAGGGGGCAGGTTGAAAAACTGTTTTTT. Translating it yields CASSLGGARGQVEKLFF.

This CDR3 is CASSMVGLTNYGYTF. In nucleotides, the CDR3 is TGTGCCAGTAGTATGGTTGGACTCACTAACTATGGCTACACCTTC. The chain is built from TRBV19 and TRBJ1-2; D not certain. CDR1 is LNHDA and CDR2 is SQIVND in the germline V gene (reference sequence). This CDR3 comprises 15 residues. V was pared by 3 bases and J by 0 bases, with 11 bases between.

This clone has a handful of counts. The chain combines TRBV18 with TRBJ2-1; 7 bases fit TRBD1. The germline CDR1 and CDR2 sequences are KGHSH and LQKENI. The CDR3 is 15 residues long. The V gene end was trimmed by 3 bases and the J gene end by 3 bases; junction bases not matched to a gene: 5. The CDR3 region has the DNA TGTGCCAGCTCACCTTCAAGGACAGGCTACAATGAGCAGTTCTTC. Its protein product is CASSPSRTGYNEQFF.

The chain employs TRBV5-8 and TRBJ2-1; TRBD1 matches 8 bases. Losses at the gene ends were 4 bases for V and 7 bases for J; bases not matched to a gene: 10. There are 15 residues in the CDR3. In germline, CDR1 is SGHTS, CDR2 YDEGEE. CDR3 region: CASSGQGRRFNEQFF. DNA for the CDR3: TGTGCCAGCAGCGGACAGGGTAGGCGCTTTAATGAGCAGTTCTTC.

This chain links TRBV4-2 with TRBJ2-5; 10 nucleotides match TRBD2. V gave up 0 bases and J gave up 5 bases; unmatched junction bases: 6. This CDR3 is built from 16 residues. Germline V gives CDR1 LGHNA, CDR2 YNFKEQ. The CDR3 nucleotides are TGTGCCAGCAGCCAAGACCCTAGCGGGAGTGGTGAGACCCAGTACTTC. It specifies CASSQDPSGSGETQYF.

The chain couples TRBV2 to TRBJ2-1, with no clear D. The CDR3 has 12 amino acids. Germline loops: CDR1 SNHLY, CDR2 FYNNEI. With 1 base removed from V and 9 bases from J, the gap between germline ends came to 7 bases. The CDR3 DNA sequence: TGTGCCAGCAGTGAAGGTCGTTTTGAGCAGTTCTTC. It translates to CASSEGRFEQFF.

The chain links TRBV15 to TRBJ2-3; D is uncertain. V gave up 1 base and J gave up 0 bases, with 5 bases separating them. CDR3 length equals 14 residues. The V gene's germline CDR1 is LNHNV and CDR2 YYDKDF (reference sequence). CDR3 sequence reads: CATSRGRSTDTQYF. In DNA form, the CDR3 reads TGTGCCACCAGCAGAGGCAGGAGCACAGATACGCAGTATTTT.